The TCR beta chain under discussion was sequenced for a study of post-analysis software for immune sequencing data (dated by TCRdb to between 2014 and 2017). Describing the broader study: Disease courses on record covered relapsing-remitting, secondary progressive and progressive-relapsing multiple sclerosis, though some patients had no subtype annotation. The patient repertoires were set against under 12 previously published healthy control repertoires from donors whose ages ranged from about 6 to 25 years. A subset of samples was prepared in parallel using single-end sample barcoding, then pooled and co-amplified after Illumina adapter ligation. Overall study outcomes, separate from this receptor: Strong co-clustering of samples prepared in the same batch was shown by direct clustering with F measure, prompting a batch-effect correction. Normalized Chao1 diversity was significantly lower in multiple sclerosis patients than controls, suggesting substantial peripheral T-cell clonal expansion. Patients showed significantly higher frequencies than controls for about 5 TRBV segments, among them TRBV5-6, TRBV5-1 and TRBV20-1. The control group was slightly older than the multiple sclerosis patient group.

To demonstrate the VDJtools post-analysis software, the study profiled TCR beta repertoires from the peripheral blood of around 13 young patients with multiple sclerosis. The multiple sclerosis patients were children and adolescents ranging in age from roughly 6 to 16 years. Here V drops 3 bases and J drops 3 bases, and the junction holds 5 bases not matched to any gene. Looking up the germline V gene yields CDR1 SGHDN and CDR2 FVKESK. The CDR3 sequence holds 14 residues, the cysteine and phenylalanine included. Only the CDR3 portion is preserved as DNA: 42 bases, with reading frame beginning at the first base. As concerns this clonotype: Its recognized antigen is unknown. No quality values exist for individual bases; no much larger clone is one base distant.

Library preparation employed PCR. Reads for this sample came from an Illumina HiSeq 2500. To reduce PCR and sequencing biases, unique molecular identifiers were built into the TCR beta cDNA libraries. Every 1 to 10 million input T cells yielded 500,000 or so cDNA molecules, meaning each molecule approximated one T cell. The same protocol used for the earlier healthy control dataset was applied to prepare and sequence the patient libraries. Within a given batch, samples were prepared together, multiplexed and sequenced on the same HiSeq lane. The study's processing was this. Raw barcoded reads were processed with MIGEC, and single-read molecular identifier groups were discarded before consensus assembly and CDR3 extraction. Clonotype tables were post-analysed with VDJtools, and diversity was normalized by down-sampling all datasets to the smallest sample size. Repertoire overlap clustering matched CDR3 amino acid but not nucleotide sequences to correct batch-related cross-sample contamination. TCRdb cleaned the public reads at Q25 with fastp, built clones with MiXCR and kept in-frame beta chains. CDR3 protein duplicates are merged, each entry listing the most common genes and DNA. Clone size and V and J calls follow TCRdb, not the original study. The table for this sample lists approximately 180,000 distinct CDR3 sequences; 30% of them were counted only once. 1.5% of the sample rests with the top ten.

The receptor was derived from a girl aged 5 to 17 with multiple sclerosis. Specimen: blood. The V and J segments used are TRBV14 and TRBJ2-7, and 7 junctional nucleotides match TRBD1. The CDR3 region: CASSQKDRFYEQYF. The base sequence is TGTGCCAGCAGCCAGAAGGACAGGTTCTACGAGCAGTACTTC.